This T cell receptor (beta chain) was profiled in a study of blood T cell repertoires in COVID-19 (dated by TCRdb to about 2020). Describing the broader study: Collaborator samples came from the United States, Italy and Spain and covered acute and convalescent phases of COVID-19. The prospective study material was composed of cDNA or gDNA derived from T cells, B-cell-depleted T cells, or PBMCs. Subjects who had been exposed to COVID-19, were actively infected with it, or had recovered from it provided the deeply sampled blood TCRbeta repertoires that made up the dataset. A freely available public database, intended as a resource for researchers studying the immune response to SARS-CoV-2, is where the repertoires were released. Samples came from the ongoing ImmuneRACE study (first 160 participants) plus 1,254 subjects from 6 global collaborators. Nearly every sample came with metadata listing a de-identified subject ID, COVID-19 status, age in years and sex. Where available, HLA class I and class II types were taken from metadata supplied by the sample provider and were not determined by assay-based typing.

This clone was detected a few times. What antigen it recognizes has not been identified. Within one base of it there is no much larger clone, and no base qualities were kept. Each collaborating institution followed its own protocols to collect whole blood in K2EDTA tubes. Collaborator samples were shipped for TCRbeta analysis as frozen whole blood, isolated PBMCs, or DNA extracted from either sample type. V is trimmed back by 2 bases and J by 1 base, and the junction contains 5 bases that no gene match accounts for. The germline V gene supplies CDR1 MGHDK and CDR2 SYGVNS. Taken from cysteine to phenylalanine, the CDR3 has 16 residues. Just the 48-base CDR3 DNA is kept, in frame starting at base 1. TCRbeta CDR3 regions were amplified from genomic DNA using the immunoSEQ Assay, a bias-controlled multiplex PCR. The authors' analysis ran thus. Nucleated cell counts per sample were estimated from amplification of reference gene primers within the assay. To quantify the absolute abundance of each unique TCRbeta CDR3 rearrangement, sequence reads were collapsed and filtered. For each sample, productive Simpson clonality was calculated as the square root of Simpson's diversity index across productive rearrangements. TCRdb mirrors the immuneACCESS table, restricted to in-frame sequences. Some clones are absent from its copies; in checked studies, under half trace to an unresolved V gene, and the reason for the others is unknown. V and J calls plus clone size are reproduced from that table; the DNA served to infer D and trimming. The table for this sample lists approximately 49,000 clones; 55% to 70% of them were counted only once. Clones ranked in the top ten supply approximately 9% of the sample.

The full study reports these points: The amount of clinical and demographic metadata varied by source and participant and was provided uncurated.

The sequence derives from a woman aged 70-85 years with acute or convalescent COVID-19. The sequenced sample consisted of peripheral blood. The V and J segments used are TRBV25-1 and TRBJ1-3, with TRBD1 matching 7 junction bases. The CDR3 protein is CASSERQGGSGNTIYF. Read as DNA, the sequence is TGTGCCAGCAGTGAAAGACAGGGAGGATCTGGAAACACCATATATTTT.